The sequence of this T cell receptor (beta chain) was determined in a study of low-dose radiotherapy and immunotherapy resistance in tumors. Study-level information: While receiving nivolumab 240 mg every two weeks, patients also received ipilimumab 1 mg/kg every six weeks, both intravenously.

Specified time point: before trial treatment. Eligibility required advanced solid tumors lacking tumor-infiltrating lymphocytes. Alpha- and beta-chain coverage of first-strand cDNA came from TRAV- and TRBV-specific primers. The PCR that amplified TCRs ran for about 20 cycles, relying on a constant-region primer and a V-primer adapter. TCRdb itself ran the reads through MiXCR, one entry per CDR3 protein. Seen here are approximately 70,000 distinct CDR3 sequences, around 32% observed once, and the top ten hold around 10%. The sequence was collected from a female donor with ovarian cancer. Source: PBMCs, taken before treatment.

The CDR3 is CASSLEDRVLNEQFF. The CDR3 region has the DNA TGCGCCAGCAGCTTAGAGGACAGGGTCCTCAATGAGCAGTTCTTC. V and J are TRBV5-1 and TRBJ2-1; the match to TRBD1 covers 8 bases. CDR3 length equals 15 residues. V lost 2 bases, J lost 6 bases, and 7 bases stayed unmatched. Germline CDR1 reads SGHRS; CDR2 reads YFSETQ.